A single sample is the source of the 21 T cell receptor beta chains below, sequenced in a study of shared clonotypes between healthy human individuals. Libraries were prepared by immunoSEQ multiplex PCR; TCRdb keeps only in-frame clonotypes and omits some of them. In the table there are about 1 million clones, around 75% of which are singletons. The specimen was memory CD4+ T cells sorted from blood. The subset: CD45RA-negative fraction. Receptor source: a man younger than 35 in good health.

The chain recombines TRBV27 with TRBJ2-5, with 7 bases matching TRBD1. Germline V gene lookup returns CDR1 MNHEY and CDR2 SMNVEV (reference sequence). This CDR3 is built from 13 residues. V lost 4 bases and J lost 9; bases outside the gene matches: 8. The CDR3 sequence: CASSSGPQGAQYF. The CDR3 bases are TGTGCCAGCAGTTCGGGACCCCAGGGGGCCCAGTACTTC.

The CDR3: CASSVQDRYEQYF. CDR3 coding DNA: TGTGCCAGCAGCGTACAGGACCGCTACGAGCAGTACTTC. This chain connects TRBV9 to TRBJ2-7; the D is unclear. Germline V gives CDR1 SGDLS, CDR2 YYNGEE. Trimming removed 1 base at V and 3 bases at J, with 8 bases between. This CDR3 is 13 amino acids long.

The chain links TRBV4-1 to TRBJ2-3; weak D call: TRBD2 (6 bases). CDR1 and CDR2 from the germline V gene are MGHRA and YSYEKL. The CDR3 covers 17 residues. The ends were cut back, 1 base at V and 3 bases at J, with 17 bases in the middle. CDR3 sequence reads: CASSQGAGGARTDTQYF. CDR3 nucleotide sequence: TGCGCCAGCAGCCAAGGGGCGGGCGGGGCCCGGACAGATACGCAGTATTTT.

This chain connects TRBV10-1 to TRBJ2-5; D unclear. Germline V gives CDR1 WNHNN, CDR2 SYGVQD (reference sequence). The CDR3 runs 13 residues. Trimming removed 2 bases at V and 1 base at J, with 5 bases between. The CDR3 protein is CASSEDGQETQYF. The CDR3 DNA follows: TGCGCCAGCAGTGAGGACGGCCAAGAGACCCAGTACTTC.

The chain couples TRBV6-1 to TRBJ2-7; 9 bases align to TRBD2. The germline V gene has CDR1 MNHNS and CDR2 SASEGT. V lost 1 base to trimming and J lost 0 bases; unmatched junction nucleotides: 7. The CDR3 spans 17 residues. The CDR3 region has the DNA TGTGCCAGCAGTGAAGGTCCCGCGGGGGGGAGCTCCTACGAGCAGTACTTC. Translation: CASSEGPAGGSSYEQYF.

V gene TRBV5-6 combines with J gene TRBJ1-6, with D possibly matching TRBD1 (5 bases). This CDR3 is 18 amino acids long. V lost 5 bases and J 0 bases, leaving 18 bases between the germline ends. Per the germline V gene, CDR1 is SGHDT and CDR2 is YYEEEE. For the CDR3, the DNA is TGTGCCAGCAGATGGGGGGGAAGCTCGAGCTCCTATAATTCACCCCTCCACTTT. This translates into CASRWGGSSSSYNSPLHF. Complete variable domain (other parts from reference TRBV5-6 and TRBJ1-6): DAGVTQSPTHLIKTRGQQVTLRCSPKSGHDTVSWYQQALGQGPQFIFQYYEEEERQRGNFPDRFSGHQFPNYSSELNVNALLLGDSALYLCASRWGGSSSSYNSPLHFGNGTRLTVT.

This chain links TRBV5-6 with TRBJ1-1, with D hard to call. The CDR3 covers 13 residues. Germline V gives CDR1 SGHDT, CDR2 YYEEEE. The V end was cut by 0 bases, the J end by 7 bases, with 10 bases between. For the CDR3, the DNA is TGTGCCAGCAGCTTGGAAGGGTCCAGTGAAGCTTTCTTT. It encodes CASSLEGSSEAFF. Supplemented by reference TRBV5-6 and TRBJ1-1, the full variable domain reads DAGVTQSPTHLIKTRGQQVTLRCSPKSGHDTVSWYQQALGQGPQFIFQYYEEEERQRGNFPDRFSGHQFPNYSSELNVNALLLGDSALYLCASSLEGSSEAFFGQGTRLTVV.

This clone came up many times. The rearrangement links TRBV18 to TRBJ2-1, with 8 bases matching TRBD1. The V gene's germline CDR1 is KGHSH and CDR2 LQKENI. Germline trimming cut 1 base from V and 2 bases from J; bases unmatched to any gene: 7. The CDR3 has 17 residues. The CDR3 region is CASSPRGGTGTYNEQFF. CDR3 DNA: TGTGCCAGCTCACCACGGGGCGGGACAGGAACCTACAATGAGCAGTTCTTC. The full variable domain, rest sourced from reference TRBV18 and TRBJ2-1, is NAGVMQNPRHLVRRRGQEARLRCSPMKGHSHVYWYRQLPEEGLKFMVYLQKENIIDESGMPKERFSAEFPKEGPSILRIQQVVRGDSAAYFCASSPRGGTGTYNEQFFGPGTRLTVL.

The V and J genes are TRBV6-1 and TRBJ2-5; possible D gene TRBD2, 7 bases. Germline CDR1 and CDR2: MNHNS and SASEGT. CDR3 length: 16 amino acids. Trimming left V 2 bases short and J 4 bases short, with 17 bases between. In DNA, the CDR3 is TGTGCCAGCAGTGAAAAGGGGGGGCGGGCTGGAGAGACCCAGTACTTC. Its protein is CASSEKGGRAGETQYF.

This chain joins TRBV27 and TRBJ2-3; 16 nucleotides match TRBD2. Germline V gene sequence: CDR1 MNHEY, CDR2 SMNVEV (reference sequence). The CDR3 is made up of 17 amino acids. Trimming removed 4 bases from V and 2 bases from J; junction bases left unmatched: 3. CDR3 residues: CASSSGLAGGVTDTQYF. The CDR3 DNA follows: TGTGCCAGCAGTTCGGGACTAGCGGGGGGGGTCACAGATACGCAGTATTTT.

This clone was picked up one time. The V gene is TRBV30, the J gene TRBJ2-3, with 7 bases lining up with TRBD2. Germline CDR1 reads GTSNPN; CDR2 reads SVGIG (reference sequence). The trim removed 1 base at V and 5 bases at J, leaving 15 bases unmatched. This CDR3 has 17 amino acids. The CDR3 bases are TGTGCCTGGAGTGCGTCCCGGACTAGATTTGCTAAAGATACGCAGTATTTT. Amino acids: CAWSASRTRFAKDTQYF.

The chain employs TRBV7-2 and TRBJ1-5, with a possible D match to TRBD1 (5 bases). CDR1 and CDR2 from the germline V gene are SGHTA and FQGNSA. V was trimmed by 0 bases and J by 4 bases, leaving 7 bases between them. The CDR3 is 14 residues long. The CDR3 region has the DNA TGTGCCAGCAGCTTAGCAGGGGTAAATCAGCCCCAGCATTTT. Encoded protein: CASSLAGVNQPQHF.

In its sample, this clone was seen a few times. The genes are TRBV2 and TRBJ2-1; D unclear. CDR1 is SNHLY and CDR2 is FYNNEI in the germline V gene. This CDR3 has 16 amino acids. The V and J ends lost 3 bases and 0 bases respectively, with 12 bases between them. The CDR3 region has the DNA TGTGCCAGCAGTGAGTCGTCTCTATACTCCTACAATGAGCAGTTCTTC. It codes for CASSESSLYSYNEQFF.

The rearrangement joins TRBV2 to TRBJ2-1, with D possibly being TRBD2 (6 bases). Looked up from germline, CDR1 is SNHLY and CDR2 is FYNNEI. The CDR3 is 17 residues long. V was trimmed by 7 bases and J by 0 bases, leaving 19 bases between them. The DNA of the CDR3 is TGTGCCAGCAAGGGGTTGGGACTCCTAAGCTCCTACAATGAGCAGTTCTTC. Amino acid sequence: CASKGLGLLSSYNEQFF.

The chain employs TRBV11-2 and TRBJ1-4, with TRBD1 matching over 7 bases. After removal of 4 bases from V and 8 bases from J, the junction contained 10 bases not matched to a gene. This CDR3 region has 15 residues. Germline CDR1 reads SGHAT; CDR2 reads FQNNGV. CDR3 nucleotide sequence: TGTGCCAGCAGCTCGTTCGACAGGGATGGAGAAAAACTGTTTTTT. Translated, it gives CASSSFDRDGEKLFF.

V gene TRBV30 combines with J gene TRBJ2-7; D gene uncertain. The V and J ends lost 2 bases and 3 bases respectively, with 8 bases between them. CDR1 and CDR2 (germline): GTSNPN, SVGIG (reference sequence). The CDR3 spans 12 residues. Here the CDR3 DNA reads TGTGCCTGGAGTCAGGACCTCTACGAGCAGTACTTC. Translating gives CAWSQDLYEQYF. Looking up the rest from reference TRBV30 and TRBJ2-7 gives the full variable domain: SQTIHQWPATLVQPVGSPLSLECTVEGTSNPNLYWYRQAAGRGLQLLFYSVGIGQISSEVPQNLSASRPQDRQFILSSKKLLLSDSGFYLCAWSQDLYEQYFGPGTRLTVT.

The V gene is TRBV2, the J gene TRBJ2-7; D unclear. V shed 3 bases and J shed 6 bases, with 9 bases lying between them. The germline V gene encodes CDR1 SNHLY and CDR2 FYNNEI. The CDR3 is made up of 12 amino acids. The CDR3 DNA follows: TGTGCCAGCAGTGACGGAATTGGCGAGCAGTACTTC. The encoded protein is CASSDGIGEQYF.

CDR3 sequence reads: CASTGGGQERREQYF. The DNA of the CDR3 is TGTGCCAGCACCGGAGGGGGGCAGGAACGCCGCGAGCAGTACTTC. J is TRBJ2-7 and V is TRBV5-6; D possibly uses TRBD1 or TRBD2 (6 bases each). Trimming shortened V by 6 bases and J by 6 bases, and 22 bases separated the two germline ends. The germline CDR1 and CDR2 sequences are SGHDT and YYEEEE. The CDR3 is 15 residues long.

The table lists this clone with a few counts. V and J are TRBV5-1 and TRBJ2-5; maybe TRBD2 (6 bases). V was trimmed by 5 bases and J by 4 bases, leaving 18 bases between them. The CDR3 totals 15 residues. Germline V lookup: CDR1 SGHRS, CDR2 YFSETQ. The CDR3 here is CASREGRVWGETQYF. In nucleotides, the CDR3 is TGCGCCAGCAGGGAGGGACGAGTATGGGGAGAGACCCAGTACTTC.

To note about this clone: A read error may produce the germline difference seen at one junction end. CDR3 sequence reads: CASSLDRVDTGELFF. DNA for the CDR3: TGTGCTAGCAGCTTAGACAGGGTCGACACCGGGGAGCTGTTTTTT. The rearrangement uses TRBV7-7 and TRBJ2-2, with TRBD1 matching 7 bases. Germline lookup yields CDR1 SSHAT and CDR2 FNYEAQ (reference sequence). CDR3 length: 15 amino acids.

This clone was picked up one time. The chain carries TRBV5-1 and TRBJ2-5, with 7 bases matching TRBD1. CDR1 SGHRS and CDR2 YFSETQ come from the germline V gene. Trimming at V came to 2 bases and at J to 3 bases, leaving 4 bases not matched to a gene. CDR3 length: 14 residues. CDR3 protein: CASSFRDSEETQYF. The CDR3 DNA reads TGCGCCAGCAGCTTCCGGGACAGCGAAGAGACCCAGTACTTC.